This TCR beta chain is drawn from a study of T cell responses to AZD1222 COVID-19 vaccine. As for this clone: Relative to the germline gene, one junction end is altered; a read error may explain this.

CDR1 SGHRS and CDR2 YFSETQ come from the germline V gene. The CDR3 is made up of 15 amino acids. Here immunoSEQ multiplex PCR was the method, and the copy in TCRdb shows in-frame clones only, minus some. The sample holds about 110,000 clones, approximately 90% seen once. The gene calls are TRBV5-1 and TRBJ2-5, with TRBD1 as a possible D gene (6 bases). The sequencing here drew on peripheral blood, taken on day 0 of MenACWY control vaccination. The clonotype was recovered from an adult in good health. CDR3 DNA: TGCGCCAGCAGCTTGGAAGGGGGTAACCACGAGACCCAGTACTTC. Translation: CASSLEGGNHETQYF.